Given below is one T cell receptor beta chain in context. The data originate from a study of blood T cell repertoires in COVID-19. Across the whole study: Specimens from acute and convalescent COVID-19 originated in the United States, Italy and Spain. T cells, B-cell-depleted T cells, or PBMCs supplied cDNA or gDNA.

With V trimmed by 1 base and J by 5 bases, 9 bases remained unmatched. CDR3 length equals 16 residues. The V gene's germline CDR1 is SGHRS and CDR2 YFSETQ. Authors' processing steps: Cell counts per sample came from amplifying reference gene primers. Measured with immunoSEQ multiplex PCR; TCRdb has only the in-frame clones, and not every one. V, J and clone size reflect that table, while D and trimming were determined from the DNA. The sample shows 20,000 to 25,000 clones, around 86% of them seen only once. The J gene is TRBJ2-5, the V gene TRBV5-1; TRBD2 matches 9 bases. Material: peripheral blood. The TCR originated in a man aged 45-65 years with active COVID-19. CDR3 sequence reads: CASSLMGGGASETQYF. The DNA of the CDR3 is TGCGCCAGCAGCTTGATGGGCGGGGGGGCCTCCGAGACCCAGTACTTC.